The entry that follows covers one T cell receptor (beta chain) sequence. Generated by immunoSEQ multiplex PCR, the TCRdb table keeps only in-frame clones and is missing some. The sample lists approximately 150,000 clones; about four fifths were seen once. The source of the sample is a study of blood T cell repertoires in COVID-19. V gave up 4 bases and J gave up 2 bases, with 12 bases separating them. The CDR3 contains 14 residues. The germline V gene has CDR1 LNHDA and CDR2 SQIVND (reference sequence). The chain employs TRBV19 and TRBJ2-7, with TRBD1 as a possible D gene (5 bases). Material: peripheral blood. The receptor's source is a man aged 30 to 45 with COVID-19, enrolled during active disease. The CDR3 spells CASSTQAKTYEQYF. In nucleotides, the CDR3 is TGTGCCAGTAGTACACAGGCCAAGACCTACGAGCAGTACTTC.